Each of the 20 T cell receptor beta chains below was sequenced from the same sample in a study of T-cell reconstitution after alpha-beta-depleted transplantation in children (dated by TCRdb to about 2016). This specimen's treatment or condition label, per the study, means: allogeneic hematopoietic cell transplantation with graft depleted of TCRalphabeta T cells and CD19 B cells. The library was obtained by PCR. This sample was sequenced with an Illumina HiSeq 2500. To normalize quantification of the TCRbeta repertoire, the TCR libraries were built with molecular barcoding that relied on unique molecular identifiers. TCRdb took the public reads, trimmed them with fastp at Q25, ran MiXCR for clone calling and kept in-frame beta chains. All rows with the same CDR3 protein become a single entry with the most common DNA and genes. The sample table shows hundreds of thousands of distinct CDR3 sequences, and roughly 17% are seen once. The ten top clones hold approximately 29% of the sample.

The material was PBMCs, mostly from graft donor cells, obtained 360 days after TCRalphabeta/CD19-depleted stem cell transplant. The receptor set was obtained from a boy in the first two years of life who had a stem cell transplant for Wiskott-Aldrich syndrome, so the T cells may come from the graft donor.

The chain combines TRBV7-9 with TRBJ2-3, with a tentative D call TRBD1 (6 bases). Germline V gives CDR1 SEHNR, CDR2 FQNEAQ (reference sequence). V was pared by 3 bases and J by 1 base, with 14 bases between. The CDR3 loop spans 16 amino acids. The CDR3 sequence: CASSFTGPLRTDTQYF. CDR3 nucleotide sequence: TGTGCCAGCAGCTTCACAGGGCCCCTACGCACAGATACGCAGTATTTT.

This clonotype showed up just a few times. The V gene is TRBV5-6, the J gene TRBJ2-6; no firm D call. With 1 base removed from V and 1 base from J, the gap between germline ends came to 9 bases. The CDR3 length is 16 residues. CDR1 is SGHDT and CDR2 is YYEEEE in the germline V gene. The CDR3 coding sequence is TGTGCCAGCAGCTTGACCGCAAGGTCTGGGGCCAACGTCCTGACTTTC. This encodes CASSLTARSGANVLTF.

The V and J genes are TRBV18 and TRBJ2-7; 12 nucleotides align to TRBD2. CDR3 length equals 14 residues. The V gene end was trimmed by 5 bases and the J gene end by 5 bases; junction bases not matched to a gene: 4. CDR1 and CDR2 (germline): KGHSH, LQKENI. The CDR3 sequence: CASSSTSGSDEQYF. As DNA, the CDR3 is TGTGCCAGCTCATCGACTAGCGGGAGTGACGAGCAGTACTTC.

There are a few counts of this clonotype. J is TRBJ2-2 and V is TRBV2, with TRBD2 matching over 8 bases. Germline V gives CDR1 SNHLY, CDR2 FYNNEI. V was clipped by 5 bases and J by 4 bases; unmatched bases: 12. The CDR3 is 17 amino acids. CDR3 DNA: TGTGCCAGCAGTCCAAGAGTGGGACTAGGAGGCACCGGGGAGCTGTTTTTT. This translates into CASSPRVGLGGTGELFF.

This clonotype has more than one count but fewer than ten. The chain is built from TRBV5-1 and TRBJ2-3; 8 bases are a match to TRBD1. Germline values: CDR1 SGHRS, CDR2 YFSETQ. The CDR3 consists of 15 residues. The trim removed 5 bases at V and 5 bases at J, leaving 10 bases unmatched. The CDR3 is CASRLGQGPQDTQYF. The CDR3 coding sequence is TGCGCCAGCAGACTTGGACAGGGCCCCCAAGATACGCAGTATTTT.

The chain has TRBV4-3 and TRBJ1-1, with 7 bases matching TRBD1. CDR3 length: 13 residues. V lost 3 bases and J lost 4; bases outside the gene matches: 2. Germline assignment: CDR1 LGHNA and CDR2 YSLEER. Here the CDR3 reads CASSQGTATEAFF. CDR3 in DNA: TGCGCCAGCAGCCAGGGGACAGCCACTGAAGCTTTCTTT.

In its sample, this clonotype was seen a few times. V is TRBV7-9 and J is TRBJ2-1, with TRBD1 identical over 7 bases. The germline V gene encodes CDR1 SEHNR and CDR2 FQNEAQ (reference sequence). The CDR3 consists of 16 residues. Trimming at V came to 5 bases and at J to 1 base, leaving 8 bases not matched to a gene. CDR3 amino acids: CASSPLPGQSYNEQFF. CDR3 nucleotides: TGTGCCAGCAGCCCACTACCGGGACAGTCCTACAATGAGCAGTTCTTC. Supplemented by reference TRBV7-9 and TRBJ2-1, the full variable domain reads DTGVSQNPRHKITKRGQNVTFRCDPISEHNRLYWYRQTLGQGPEFLTYFQNEAQLEKSRLLSDRFSAERPKGSFSTLEIQRTEQGDSAMYLCASSPLPGQSYNEQFFGPGTRLTVL.

The chain recombines TRBV2 with TRBJ1-1; unclear D gene. The CDR3 runs to 13 residues. Germline loops: CDR1 SNHLY, CDR2 FYNNEI. V lost 8 bases to trimming and J lost 0 bases, with 10 bases between them. CDR3 in DNA: TGTGCCAGCGGGCCACAGATGAACACTGAAGCTTTCTTT. Protein: CASGPQMNTEAFF.

This clonotype was seen more than once but under ten times. This rearrangement joins TRBV13 to TRBJ2-5, with a weak D call TRBD1 (6 bases). This CDR3 is 13 amino acids long. V was cut by 4 bases and J by 4 bases, with 10 bases left in between. Germline V gene lookup returns CDR1 PRHDT and CDR2 FYEKMQ (reference sequence). CDR3 sequence: CASSYTGRETQYF. The CDR3, as DNA: TGTGCCAGCAGCTACACAGGGAGAGAGACCCAGTACTTC.

The table lists this clonotype with a few counts. The chain uses TRBV20-1 and TRBJ2-3; either TRBD1 or TRBD2 may supply D (5 bases each). The CDR3 loop spans 11 amino acids. CDR1 is DFQATT and CDR2 is SNEGSKA in the germline V gene (reference sequence). V was shortened by 3 bases and J by 10 bases, with 11 bases between the two germline ends. The CDR3 DNA reads TGCAGTGCTAGCTCTAGAGGGGCGCAGTATTTT. Translating gives CSASSRGAQYF.

This clonotype was counted only a few times. The rearrangement uses TRBV20-1 and TRBJ2-2, with 9 positions matching TRBD2. The CDR3 runs 16 residues. Germline CDR1 DFQATT, CDR2 SNEGSKA (reference sequence). Unmatched junction bases numbered 7, after V lost 4 bases and J lost 1 base. CDR3 sequence: CSANPAGGLNTGELFF. The CDR3 region has the DNA TGCAGTGCTAATCCAGCGGGGGGCCTGAACACCGGGGAGCTGTTTTTT.

This chain links TRBV3-1 with TRBJ2-1; 9 positions match TRBD2. J lost 5 bases, V lost 0 bases, and 5 bases had no gene match. The germline gives CDR1 LGHDT, CDR2 YNNKEL (reference sequence). The CDR3 covers 16 residues. CDR3 sequence: CASSQEPGLANNEQFF. The CDR3 DNA sequence: TGTGCCAGCAGCCAAGAACCTGGACTAGCGAACAATGAGCAGTTCTTC.

The rearrangement joins TRBV10-1 to TRBJ2-1, with 8 bases fitting TRBD2. Germline CDR1 and CDR2: WNHNN and SYGVQD (reference sequence). The trim removed 0 bases at V and 2 bases at J, leaving 9 bases unmatched. The CDR3 extends over 18 amino acids. CDR3 residues: CASSESGVGGAAYNEQFF. CDR3 coding DNA: TGCGCCAGCAGTGAGTCTGGCGTCGGGGGGGCAGCCTACAATGAGCAGTTCTTC.

The gene calls are TRBV5-5 and TRBJ1-2; D uncertain. CDR1 SGHKS and CDR2 YYEKEE come from the germline V gene (reference sequence). Trimming took 0 bases from V and 0 from J, leaving 12 bases between them. The CDR3 loop spans 16 amino acids. CDR3 DNA: TGTGCCAGCAGCTTGGGCCCGGCAGGAGCTAACTATGGCTACACCTTC. This sequence encodes CASSLGPAGANYGYTF.

The chain employs TRBV10-1 and TRBJ1-5; no clear D. Germline V CDR1 and CDR2: WNHNN, SYGVQD (reference sequence). V lost 3 bases, J lost 2 bases, and 5 bases lay in between. The CDR3 totals 13 residues. The CDR3 DNA is TGCGCCAGCAGTGAATGGGGCAATCAGCCCCAGCATTTT. Encoded protein: CASSEWGNQPQHF.

V and J are TRBV29-1 and TRBJ1-2; a possible D gene is TRBD1 (5 bases). The CDR3 extends over 14 amino acids. Germline V gene lookup returns CDR1 SQVTM and CDR2 ANQGSEA. The V and J ends lost 1 base and 4 bases respectively, with 13 bases between them. CDR3 sequence: CSVEGGAGTYGYTF. The CDR3 DNA sequence: TGCAGCGTTGAAGGAGGGGCCGGGACCTATGGCTACACCTTC.

The CDR3 coding sequence is TGCAGTGTGTCGAGGCTGGCAGATACGCAGTATTTT. Translation: CSVSRLADTQYF. This chain uses TRBV20-1 with TRBJ2-3; D uncertain. The length of the CDR3 is 12 residues. The V and J ends lost 7 bases and 4 bases respectively, with 12 bases between them. Germline lookup yields CDR1 DFQATT and CDR2 SNEGSKA (reference sequence).

The V gene is TRBV7-9, the J gene TRBJ1-2, with D unresolved. CDR1 is SEHNR and CDR2 is FQNEAQ in the germline V gene (reference sequence). Trimming took 0 bases from V and 4 from J, leaving 12 bases between them. The CDR3 length is 15 residues. CDR3 nucleotide sequence: TGTGCCAGCAGCTTAGCGTTCAAGACTGGCTATGGCTACACCTTC. Translated: CASSLAFKTGYGYTF.

The chain recombines TRBV28 with TRBJ2-7; tentative D call: TRBD1 (5 bases). In germline, CDR1 is MDHEN, CDR2 SYDVKM. The CDR3 consists of 13 residues. V shed 8 bases and J shed 3 bases, with 14 bases lying between them. CDR3 in DNA: TGTGCCAGCCGACAGCTCCCTCTCTACGAGCAGTACTTC. Amino acid sequence: CASRQLPLYEQYF.

This clonotype was recorded a few times. The chain has TRBV28 and TRBJ1-4; D is undetermined. The CDR3 has 12 amino acids. The V and J ends lost 2 bases and 8 bases respectively, with 6 bases between them. Per germline, CDR1 MDHEN and CDR2 SYDVKM. Written as DNA, the CDR3 is TGTGCCAGCAGTTTAATATTCGAAAAACTGTTTTTT. Amino acid sequence: CASSLIFEKLFF.